This entry describes one T cell receptor beta chain. This clone's antigen is unknown. Nothing much larger sits one base from this clone, and base qualities are not available. TCRbeta CDR3 regions were amplified from genomic DNA by means of the immunoSEQ Assay, a bias-controlled multiplex PCR. In the paper's pipeline: Within the assay, amplification of reference gene primers was used to estimate how many nucleated cells each sample contained. Sequence reads were collapsed and filtered to measure the absolute abundance of every unique TCRbeta CDR3 rearrangement. For each sample, productive Simpson clonality was calculated as the square root of Simpson's diversity index over productive rearrangements. TCRdb mirrors the immuneACCESS table, restricted to in-frame sequences. Some clones are absent from its copies; in checked studies, under half trace to an unresolved V gene, and the reason for the others is unknown. V, J and clone size are those of that table, while D and trimming were read from the DNA. The sample yields roughly 230,000 clones; nearly 90% were counted once. The ten largest clones represent roughly 5% of the sample.

V is shortened by 6 bases, J by 8 bases, and the region joining them spans 14 bases. As encoded in the germline V gene, CDR1 is MNHEY while CDR2 is SVGAGI. Reading from cysteine to phenylalanine, the CDR3 counts 13 amino acids. Here the CDR3 DNA is all that survives: 39 bases in frame from base 1. The sample belongs to a study of blood T cell repertoires in COVID-19 (dated by TCRdb to the early 2020s). Turning to the overall study: Samples covering the acute and convalescent phases of COVID-19 were provided by collaborators in the United States, Italy and Spain. The prospective study material was composed of cDNA or gDNA derived from T cells, B-cell-depleted T cells, or PBMCs. Subjects who had been exposed to COVID-19, were actively infected with it, or had recovered from it provided the deeply sampled blood TCRbeta repertoires that made up the dataset. A freely available public database, intended as a resource for researchers studying the immune response to SARS-CoV-2, is where the repertoires were released. The samples were drawn from the first 160 participants of the ongoing ImmuneRACE study and from 1,254 subjects provided by 6 global collaborators. The sample metadata nearly always contained a de-identified subject ID, COVID-19 status, age in years and sex. Where available, HLA class I and class II types were taken from metadata supplied by the sample provider and were not determined by assay-based typing. General findings and caveats noted by the study authors: The quantity of clinical and demographic metadata differed by source and by participant and was supplied without curation.

A second Seattle source provided samples from volunteer blood donors who had recovered from COVID-19. Each collaborating institution followed its own protocols to collect whole blood in K2EDTA tubes. For TCRbeta analysis, collaborators shipped samples as frozen whole blood, isolated PBMCs, or DNA extracted from either of those sample types. Recombination linked TRBV6-5 to TRBJ2-4; no confident D gene assignment can be made. The specimen sequenced was peripheral blood. This receptor was taken from a woman in her forties who had recovered from COVID-19. The DNA sequence is TGTGCCAGCAGCCGTGACCGAGGAGACATTCAGTACTTC. It specifies CASSRDRGDIQYF.